This T cell receptor (beta chain) came from a study of OX40 agonist ivuxolimab in advanced cancers. There are 14 residues in the CDR3. V was shortened by 3 bases and J by 4 bases, with 9 bases between the two germline ends. The germline V gene encodes CDR1 LNHDA and CDR2 SQIVND (reference sequence). Produced via immunoSEQ multiplex PCR; TCRdb's table is partial and in-frame only. The repertoire holds 55,000 to 70,000 clones, about 85% seen once, with roughly 1.3% in the top ten. The chain joins TRBV19 to TRBJ1-4, with no clear D. The sequencing used CD4+ or CD8+ T cells sorted from blood, collected in a trial of the OX40 agonist ivuxolimab. This receptor was taken from an adult with an advanced solid tumor such as melanoma, head and neck, liver or kidney cancer. The CDR3 DNA reads TGTGCCAGTAGTATGCGAGAGCTTAATGAAAAACTGTTTTTT. Residues: CASSMRELNEKLFF. Using reference TRBV19 and TRBJ1-4 for the parts outside the CDR3, the full variable domain is DGGITQSPKYLFRKEGQNVTLSCEQNLNHDAMYWYRQDPGQGLRLIYYSQIVNDFQKGDIAEGYSVSREKKESFPLTVTSAQKNPTAFYLCASSMRELNEKLFFGSGTQLSVL.